This T cell receptor (beta chain) was identified in a study of blood T cell repertoires in COVID-19. Profiling relied on immunoSEQ multiplex PCR, and the TCRdb table lists in-frame clones only, not all of them. The table shows 100,000 to 110,000 clones, with roughly 79% occurring only once. The CDR3 covers 16 residues. V gave up 4 bases and J gave up 1 base; unmatched junction bases: 8. From germline, CDR1 is ENHRY and CDR2 SYGVKD. The sample taken for sequencing was peripheral blood. The chain joins TRBV10-3 to TRBJ2-3, with 7 bases that match TRBD2. The receptor was derived from a man aged 65-85 years with active or convalescent COVID-19. This chain's CDR3 is CAISGGLTPRTDTQYF. CDR3 nucleotide sequence: TGTGCCATCAGTGGGGGACTAACCCCCCGCACAGATACGCAGTATTTT.